What follows is one T cell receptor beta chain and its context. In the authors' methods: Estimated nucleated cell counts came from reference gene primer amplification. Data came from immunoSEQ multiplex PCR; TCRdb stores just in-frame clones and leaves some out. For V, J and clone size, that table is used; D and trimming come from the DNA. The table lists around 250,000 clones, around four fifths of them singletons. This sample stems from a study of blood T cell repertoires in COVID-19. In the study overall: Sites across the United States, Italy and Spain contributed samples from acute and convalescent COVID-19. Nucleic acid was either cDNA or gDNA, and it came from T cells, B-cell-depleted T cells, or PBMCs.

The CDR3 length is 13 residues. Germline V gene data show CDR1 as MNHEY and CDR2 as SVGAGI. V lost 6 bases and J lost 4; bases outside the gene matches: 5. The chain is built from TRBV6-5 and TRBJ1-2; 7 bases map to TRBD1. Sequencing was carried out using peripheral blood. The clonotype was recovered from an elderly man with acute or convalescent COVID-19. The CDR3 DNA reads as TGTGCCAGCAGGGGGACAGACTTCTATGGCTACACCTTC. Translating gives CASRGTDFYGYTF.